The 22 T cell receptor beta chains listed next were all sequenced from one sample in a study of blood T cell repertoires in COVID-19. Sequencing was performed with immunoSEQ multiplex PCR; in TCRdb, only in-frame clones are kept and a portion is missing. The data contain more than 200,000 clones, around 84% of them singletons. Input material: PBMCs or T cells enriched from blood (not recorded which). Receptors originate from a woman aged 50 to 60 who had recovered from COVID-19.

This rearrangement joins TRBV5-1 to TRBJ2-3; the match to TRBD2 covers 9 bases. Germline V gives CDR1 SGHRS, CDR2 YFSETQ. V lost 4 bases to trimming and J lost 4 bases; unmatched junction nucleotides: 10. This CDR3 comprises 16 residues. The CDR3 DNA sequence: TGCGCCAGCAGCCCACCCGGGACTAGCCTGGCAGATACGCAGTATTTT. This codes for CASSPPGTSLADTQYF.

The chain uses TRBV10-3 and TRBJ1-2; 11 nucleotides agree with TRBD1. Losses at the gene ends were 10 bases for V and 8 bases for J; bases not matched to a gene: 9. Germline V gene data show CDR1 as ENHRY and CDR2 as SYGVKD. The CDR3 spans 13 residues. The CDR3 loop reads CATSGDRGIGYTF. CDR3 sequence (DNA): TGTGCCACCTCCGGGGACAGGGGGATCGGCTACACCTTC.

The gene calls are TRBV9 and TRBJ2-1, with TRBD2 matching over 8 bases. The CDR3 is made up of 15 amino acids. With 3 bases clipped from V and 0 bases from J, the junction kept 2 bases outside the gene matches. The germline V gene has CDR1 SGDLS and CDR2 YYNGEE. This chain's CDR3 is CASSGSGSSYNEQFF. The CDR3 DNA is TGTGCCAGCAGCGGAAGCGGGAGCTCCTACAATGAGCAGTTCTTC.

The chain has TRBV19 and TRBJ1-2; 9 nucleotides line up with TRBD1. CDR3 size: 13 residues. Germline CDR1 is LNHDA and CDR2 is SQIVND (reference sequence). J lost 8 bases, V lost 6 bases, and 7 bases had no gene match. The CDR3 reads CASRGRTGEGYTF. CDR3 bases: TGTGCCAGTAGGGGACGGACAGGGGAGGGCTACACCTTC.

This sequence joins TRBV12-5 and TRBJ1-1; 12 bases line up with TRBD1. V lost 0 bases to trimming and J lost 4 bases; unmatched junction nucleotides: 6. The CDR3 has 17 amino acids. CDR1 is LGHNT and CDR2 is FRNRAP in the germline V gene. CDR3 nucleotide sequence: TGTGCTAGTGGTTTGGTAGCGGGACAGGGGGCTGGCACTGAAGCTTTCTTT. Its protein is CASGLVAGQGAGTEAFF.

The chain joins TRBV3-1 (or the pseudogene TRBV3-2) to TRBJ2-4, with D possibly TRBD1 on 5 matching bases. The CDR3 has 12 residues. Germline assignment: CDR1 LGHDT and CDR2 YNNKEL (reference sequence). The V end was cut by 4 bases, the J end by 6 bases, with 7 bases between. The CDR3 DNA is TGTGCCAGCAGCCCGACAGCAAACATTCAGTACTTC. Translating it yields CASSPTANIQYF.

The rearrangement joins TRBV4-1 to TRBJ1-4; D is ambiguous. The CDR3 sequence is 15 residues long. CDR1 and CDR2 (germline): MGHRA, YSYEKL. The V gene lost 1 base and the J gene lost 6 bases, with 12 bases spanning the gap. Written as DNA, the CDR3 is TGCGCCAGCAGCCAAGTGTCGGGTTTTCATGAAAAACTGTTTTTT. Its translation: CASSQVSGFHEKLFF.

The chain joins TRBV4-1 to TRBJ1-2, with 10 bases lining up with TRBD1. CDR1 and CDR2 (germline): MGHRA, YSYEKL. The CDR3 runs to 16 residues. V shed 0 bases and J 4 bases; nucleotides not matched to a gene: 5. CDR3 sequence reads: CASSQELGQGSYGYTF. The DNA for the CDR3 is TGCGCCAGCAGCCAAGAGTTGGGACAGGGGTCCTATGGCTACACCTTC.

The chain recombines TRBV11-2 with TRBJ2-5; maybe TRBD1 (5 bases). The V end lost 1 base, the J end lost 2 bases, and 11 bases lay between the germline ends. Germline V CDR1 and CDR2: SGHAT, FQNNGV. This CDR3 spans 15 amino acids. CDR3 residues: CASSLGAGPQETQYF. Written as DNA, the CDR3 is TGTGCCAGCAGCTTAGGGGCAGGGCCACAAGAGACCCAGTACTTC.

This clone has only a few counts. The genes are TRBV6-6 and TRBJ1-3; maybe TRBD1 (5 bases). This CDR3 comprises 15 residues. Germline V lookup: CDR1 MNHNY, CDR2 SVGAGI (reference sequence). The ends were cut back, 6 bases at V and 0 bases at J, with 12 bases in the middle. The CDR3 nucleotides read TGTGCCAGCAGACGTAGTGACAGCTCTGGAAACACCATATATTTT. Translation gives CASRRSDSSGNTIYF.

V gene TRBV21-1 combines with J gene TRBJ2-5; TRBD1 is the table's D call and was not checked against the DNA. TRBV21-1 corresponds to a pseudogene. The CDR3 is 16 residues long. Here the CDR3 reads CASSKVARQGQETQYF. The CDR3 DNA sequence: TGTGCCAGCAGCAAAGTAGCGAGACAGGGACAAGAGACCCAGTACTTC.

The chain recombines TRBV24-1 with TRBJ2-7, with D perhaps matching TRBD2 (6 bases). The CDR3 length is 13 residues. In germline, CDR1 is KGHDR, CDR2 SFDVKD. The germline V and J ends were trimmed by 6 bases and 2 bases, with 10 bases remaining between them. CDR3 DNA sequence: TGTGCCACCAGTTCTAGCGCTACCTACGAGCAGTACTTC. Its protein product is CATSSSATYEQYF.

In its sample, this clone was seen once. This sequence joins TRBV19 and TRBJ1-1; no reliable D call. CDR1 and CDR2 from the germline V gene are LNHDA and SQIVND (reference sequence). The CDR3 is 12 amino acids. Trimming cost V 3 bases and J 2 bases, with 4 bases left between them. CDR3 sequence reads: CASSIVNTEAFF. The CDR3 DNA sequence: TGTGCCAGTAGTATCGTAAACACTGAAGCTTTCTTT.

This clone was seen a single time. The rearrangement uses TRBV28 and TRBJ1-2; TRBD1 agrees at 8 bases. CDR1 is MDHEN, CDR2 SYDVKM, per germline. The CDR3 is 17 amino acids. V was pared by 0 bases and J by 3 bases, with 9 bases of the junction left unmatched. CDR3 nucleotide sequence: TGTGCCAGCAGTTTATGGGGACAGGAAGGGAGACACTATGGCTACACCTTC. Translating gives CASSLWGQEGRHYGYTF.

V usage is TRBV18 and J usage is TRBJ2-7, with D tentatively TRBD2 (5 bases). The CDR3 covers 15 residues. V was clipped by 0 bases and J by 2 bases, with 11 bases between them. Germline V gene sequence: CDR1 KGHSH, CDR2 LQKENI. CDR3 region: CASSPPAGAAYEQYF. The CDR3 DNA sequence: TGTGCCAGCTCACCACCCGCGGGTGCAGCCTACGAGCAGTACTTC. The full variable domain, rest sourced from reference TRBV18 and TRBJ2-7, is NAGVMQNPRHLVRRRGQEARLRCSPMKGHSHVYWYRQLPEEGLKFMVYLQKENIIDESGMPKERFSAEFPKEGPSILRIQQVVRGDSAAYFCASSPPAGAAYEQYFGPGTRLTVT.

CDR3 coding DNA: TGTGCCTCTGGACAGCGCCACTACTCTGGAAACACCATATATTTT. Its protein product is CASGQRHYSGNTIYF. The J gene is TRBJ1-3, the V gene TRBV7-2; D might be TRBD1 (6 bases). This CDR3 contains 15 residues. CDR1 is SGHTA and CDR2 is FQGNSA in the germline V gene. V gave up 11 bases and J gave up 0 bases, with 17 bases separating them.

CDR3 protein: CASSLLRTGQNTEAFF. The CDR3 DNA reads as TGTGCCAGCAGCTTACTTAGGACAGGACAGAACACTGAAGCTTTCTTT. The rearrangement uses TRBV7-9 and TRBJ1-1; 7 nucleotides align to TRBD1. V was clipped by 2 bases and J by 1 base; unmatched bases: 7. This CDR3 is built from 16 residues. Germline assignment: CDR1 SEHNR and CDR2 FQNEAQ (reference sequence).

The V gene is TRBV28, the J gene TRBJ1-1; maybe TRBD1 (5 bases). Germline V gives CDR1 MDHEN, CDR2 SYDVKM. Trimming removed 8 bases from V and 1 base from J, with 20 bases in between. The CDR3 sequence is 16 residues long. CDR3 coding DNA: TGTGCCAGCCCTCCCTATGGGGGACTGCGGAACACTGAAGCTTTCTTT. Residues: CASPPYGGLRNTEAFF.

This chain joins TRBV20-1 and TRBJ2-5, with TRBD2 identical over 9 bases. This CDR3 has 16 amino acids. J was trimmed by 1 base and V by 3 bases; bases with no gene match: 9. Germline assignment: CDR1 DFQATT and CDR2 SNEGSKA (reference sequence). Written as DNA, the CDR3 is TGCAGTGCTAGTGATCTAGCGGGAAGCCTCCAAGAGACCCAGTACTTC. Its translation is CSASDLAGSLQETQYF.

V usage is TRBV30 and J usage is TRBJ1-3; 8 nucleotides align to TRBD1. J was trimmed by 3 bases and V by 0 bases; bases with no gene match: 4. CDR3 length: 15 amino acids. Germline V lookup: CDR1 GTSNPN, CDR2 SVGIG (reference sequence). The CDR3 sequence: CAWSVTTGVGNTIYF. CDR3 nucleotides: TGTGCCTGGAGTGTCACGACAGGGGTTGGAAACACCATATATTTT.

The CDR3 sequence is CASSSSGKGNQPQHF. CDR3 sequence (DNA): TGTGCCAGCAGCTCGTCCGGGAAGGGCAATCAGCCCCAGCATTTT. The rearrangement links TRBV7-9 to TRBJ1-5; D gene ambiguous. Germline values: CDR1 SEHNR, CDR2 FQNEAQ (reference sequence). V lost 4 bases and J 2 bases, leaving 12 bases between the germline ends. CDR3 length equals 15 residues.

The rearrangement links TRBV27 to TRBJ1-1, with 10 bases that match TRBD1. This CDR3 comprises 14 residues. Germline-derived CDR1 and CDR2 are MNHEY and SMNVEV (reference sequence). V shed 8 bases, J shed 5 bases, and the junction held 8 bases outside the gene matches. The CDR3, as DNA: TGTGCCAGCCGGCAGACAGGGGGCATTACTGAAGCTTTCTTT. This codes for CASRQTGGITEAFF.